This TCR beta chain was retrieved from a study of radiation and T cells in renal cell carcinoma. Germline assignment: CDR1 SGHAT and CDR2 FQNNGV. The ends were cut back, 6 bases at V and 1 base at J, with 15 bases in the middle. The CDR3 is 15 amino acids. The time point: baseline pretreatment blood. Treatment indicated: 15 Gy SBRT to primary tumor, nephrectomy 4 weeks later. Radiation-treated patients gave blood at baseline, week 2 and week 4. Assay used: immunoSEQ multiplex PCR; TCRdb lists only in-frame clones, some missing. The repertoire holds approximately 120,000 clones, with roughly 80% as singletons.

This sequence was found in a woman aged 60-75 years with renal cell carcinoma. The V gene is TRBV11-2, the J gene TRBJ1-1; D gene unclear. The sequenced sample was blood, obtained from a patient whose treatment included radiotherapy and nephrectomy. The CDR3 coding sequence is TGTGCCAGCAGAACGGGAGGACCCTCGAACACTGAAGCTTTCTTT. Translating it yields CASRTGGPSNTEAFF.